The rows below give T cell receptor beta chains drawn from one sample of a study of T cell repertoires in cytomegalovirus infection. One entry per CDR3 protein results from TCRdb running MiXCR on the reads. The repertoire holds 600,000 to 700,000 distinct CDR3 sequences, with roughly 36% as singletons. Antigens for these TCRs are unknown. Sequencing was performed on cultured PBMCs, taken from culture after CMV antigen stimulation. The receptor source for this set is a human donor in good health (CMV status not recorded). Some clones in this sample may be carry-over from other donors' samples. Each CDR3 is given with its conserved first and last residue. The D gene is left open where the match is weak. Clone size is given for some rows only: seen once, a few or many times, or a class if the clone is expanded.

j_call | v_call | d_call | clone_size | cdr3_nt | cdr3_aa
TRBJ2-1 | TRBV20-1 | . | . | TGCAGTGCTAGAGGGGGTCTTTGGGGTGGGGGAAATGAGCAGTTCTTC | CSARGGLWGGGNEQFF
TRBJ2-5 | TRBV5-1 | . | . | TGCGCCAGCCAACTAGGAGAGACCCAGTACTTC | CASQLGETQYF
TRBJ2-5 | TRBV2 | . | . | TGTGCCAGCAGTGATAGGCGTGGGACCCAGTACTTC | CASSDRRGTQYF
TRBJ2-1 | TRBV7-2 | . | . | TGTGCCAGCAGCTTAGGATGGGGGCGCGAGCAGTTCTTC | CASSLGWGREQFF
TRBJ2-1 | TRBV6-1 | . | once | TGTGCCAGCAGTCCTAGGAAGAACTACAATGAGCAGTTCTTC | CASSPRKNYNEQFF
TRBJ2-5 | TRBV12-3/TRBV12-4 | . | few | TGTGCCAGCATGAAAAAAGAGCTGGAGACCCAGTACTTC | CASMKKELETQYF
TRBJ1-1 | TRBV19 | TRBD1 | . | TGTGCCAGTAGTATCCTTTCAGGGGGCGTTCTGAACACTGAAGCTTTCTTT | CASSILSGGVLNTEAFF
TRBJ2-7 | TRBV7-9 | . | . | TGTGCCCCCAAAACCCGGCAGGACTCCTACGAGCAGTACTTC | CAPKTRQDSYEQYF
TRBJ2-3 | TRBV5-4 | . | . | TGTGCCACAGCCGCGGGGCGGGACACAGATACGCAGTATTTT | CATAAGRDTDTQYF
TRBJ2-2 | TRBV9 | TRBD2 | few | TGTGCCAGCAGCGTACTAGCGGGACCGAACACCGGGGAGCTGTTTTTT | CASSVLAGPNTGELFF
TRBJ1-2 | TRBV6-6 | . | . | TGTGCCAGCAGTGTTAACTGGGACTATGGCTACACCTTC | CASSVNWDYGYTF
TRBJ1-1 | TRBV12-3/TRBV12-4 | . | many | TGTGCCAGCAGCCGACGGGGCTTGAACACTGAAGCTTTCTTT | CASSRRGLNTEAFF
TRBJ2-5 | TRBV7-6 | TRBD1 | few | TGTGCCAGCACCAACCCTCGATTCGGGACAGGGAATTTTGAGACCCAGTACTTC | CASTNPRFGTGNFETQYF
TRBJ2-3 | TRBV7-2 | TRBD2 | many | TGTGCCAGCAGCTACTACAGCGGGAGGGGGGAAGATACGCAGTATTTT | CASSYYSGRGEDTQYF
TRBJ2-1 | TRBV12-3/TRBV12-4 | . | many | TGTGCCAGCAGTTTTTCGAGCGCCCATGAGCAGTTCTTC | CASSFSSAHEQFF
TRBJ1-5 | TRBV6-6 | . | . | TGTGCCAGCAGGAACGACCCAGGACAGAGGAATCAGCCCCAGCATTTT | CASRNDPGQRNQPQHF
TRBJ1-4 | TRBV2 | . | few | TGTGCCAGCAGTGAACTCGGGGAACCGGGGGAACTGTTTTTT | CASSELGEPGELFF
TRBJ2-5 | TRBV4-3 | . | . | TGCGCCAGCAGCAGGGAGCAAGGGGAGACCCAGTACTTC | CASSREQGETQYF
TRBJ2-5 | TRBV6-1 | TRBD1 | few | TGTGCCAGCACCCCGACAGGGTGGCCGGAAGAGACCCAGTACTTC | CASTPTGWPEETQYF
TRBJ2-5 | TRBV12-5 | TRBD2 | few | TGTGCTAGTGGCCCAGGGAGGGTCCAAGAGACCCAGTACTTC | CASGPGRVQETQYF
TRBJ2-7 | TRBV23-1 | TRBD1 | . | TGCGCCAGCAGTCAATCCGACTTCGACAGGGGGTCTCTGTTAATAAGGAGCTCCTACGAGCAGTACTTC | CASSQSDFDRGSLLIRSSYEQYF